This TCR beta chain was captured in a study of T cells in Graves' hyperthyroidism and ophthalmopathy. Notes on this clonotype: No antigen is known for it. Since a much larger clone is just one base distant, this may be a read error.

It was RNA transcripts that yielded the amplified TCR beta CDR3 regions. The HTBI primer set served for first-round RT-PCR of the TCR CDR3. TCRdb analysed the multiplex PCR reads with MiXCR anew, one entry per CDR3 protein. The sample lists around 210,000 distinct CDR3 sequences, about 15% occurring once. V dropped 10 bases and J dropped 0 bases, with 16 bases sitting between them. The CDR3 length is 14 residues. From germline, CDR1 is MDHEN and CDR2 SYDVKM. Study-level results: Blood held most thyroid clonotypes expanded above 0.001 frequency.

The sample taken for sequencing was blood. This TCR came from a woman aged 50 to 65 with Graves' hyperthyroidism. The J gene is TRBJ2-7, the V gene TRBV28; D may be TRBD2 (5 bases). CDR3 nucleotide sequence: TGTGCCATCATTTCGAGTAGCGACTCCTACGAGCAGTACTTC. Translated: CAIISSSDSYEQYF. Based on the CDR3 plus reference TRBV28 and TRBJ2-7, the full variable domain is DVKVTQSSRYLVKRTGEKVFLECVQDMDHENMFWYRQDPGLGLRLIYFSYDVKMKEKGDIPEGYSVSREKKERFSLILESASTNQTSMYLCAIISSSDSYEQYFGPGTRLTVT.